The rows below give T cell receptor beta chains drawn from one sample of a study of blood T cell repertoires in COVID-19. Clones were read by immunoSEQ multiplex PCR, and TCRdb kept only the in-frame ones, dropping some. The data hold fewer than 300,000 clones, with about nine tenths observed a single time. Sequenced sample: PBMCs or T cells enriched from blood (not recorded which). The source is a woman in her twenties or thirties who had recovered from COVID-19. Each CDR3 is given with its conserved first and last residue. A D gene is named only where the DNA matches it firmly. Part of the rows lack a size; the others show once, few, many or a class for expanded clones.

abundance,v_gene,d_gene,j_gene,CDR3nt,CDR3aa
-,TRBV27,TRBD1,TRBJ1-5,TGTGCCAGCTCCGACAGGGGAGGTCAGCCCCAGCATTTT,CASSDRGGQPQHF
-,TRBV28,TRBD1,TRBJ1-3,TGTGCCAGCAGTTTACCCAGGGGGGCGGGAAACACCATATATTTT,CASSLPRGAGNTIYF
-,TRBV15,TRBD2,TRBJ2-1,TGTGCCACCAGCAGAGGGGCTAGCGGAAGCTCCTACAATGAGCAGTTCTTC,CATSRGASGSSYNEQFF
-,TRBV7-8,-,TRBJ2-4,TGTGCCAGCAGCTTAGGTATCTTAGCCAAAAACATTCAGTACTTC,CASSLGILAKNIQYF
-,TRBV5-1,-,TRBJ2-5,TGCGCCAGCAGCTTGGAGTCAGTACAAGAGACCCAGTACTTC,CASSLESVQETQYF
-,TRBV27,TRBD2,TRBJ2-1,TGTGCCAGCAGTTTAAGCCTAGCGGATTCTGAGCAGTTCTTC,CASSLSLADSEQFF
once,TRBV29-1,TRBD1,TRBJ1-1,TGCAGCGTAGACCGGACAGGGATGAACACTGAAGCTTTCTTT,CSVDRTGMNTEAFF
-,TRBV3-1/TRBV3-2,TRBD1,TRBJ1-6,TGTGCCAGCAGCCAAGTTCTACACAGGGGGTATAATTCACCCCTCCACTTT,CASSQVLHRGYNSPLHF
-,TRBV5-4,TRBD1,TRBJ2-5,TGTGCCAGCAGCGAGACAGGGGTAGAGACCCAGTACTTC,CASSETGVETQYF
-,TRBV5-1,-,TRBJ2-7,TGCGCCAGCAAACGGGACGGGGGACGGTACGAGCAGTACTTC,CASKRDGGRYEQYF